The clone carrying this T cell receptor (beta chain) occurred once. TCRdb keeps only in-frame clones here, not all; method: immunoSEQ multiplex PCR. This sample has a few hundred thousand clones; over 75% occur once, and the top ten carry 1.9%. The data are from a study of blood T cell repertoires in COVID-19. Study context: Both acute and convalescent COVID-19 samples were obtained from the United States, Italy and Spain.

Germline CDR1 WNHNN, CDR2 SYGVQD (reference sequence). Trimming at V came to 3 bases and at J to 1 base, leaving 2 bases not matched to a gene. This CDR3 region has 14 residues. The source is a man between 35 and 55 years old with active or convalescent COVID-19. This sequence joins TRBV10-1 and TRBJ1-1; 7 bases are a match to TRBD1. The sequenced sample was peripheral blood. DNA for the CDR3: TGCGCCAGCAGTGATGACAGGGCGAACACTGAAGCTTTCTTT. The encoded protein is CASSDDRANTEAFF.